These 3 T cell receptor beta chains were all obtained from the same sample, sequenced in a study of OX40 agonist ivuxolimab in advanced cancers. Generated by immunoSEQ multiplex PCR, the TCRdb table keeps only in-frame clones and is missing some. The table records roughly 100,000 clones, about 85% of them present only once. Sequencing was performed on CD4+ or CD8+ T cells sorted from blood, taken in a trial of the OX40 agonist ivuxolimab. Source of these receptors: an adult with an advanced solid tumor such as melanoma, head and neck, liver or kidney cancer.

The V gene is TRBV28, the J gene TRBJ1-1, with D unresolved. The germline V gene has CDR1 MDHEN and CDR2 SYDVKM. Trimming shortened V by 7 bases and J by 6 bases, and 9 bases separated the two germline ends. This CDR3 has 11 amino acids. This CDR3 is CASMTVAEAFF. Written as DNA, the CDR3 is TGTGCCAGCATGACGGTGGCTGAAGCTTTCTTT.

This chain joins TRBV5-1 and TRBJ2-2; the D gene is possibly TRBD1 (6 bases). With 4 bases removed from V and 0 bases from J, the gap between germline ends came to 10 bases. The germline V gene has CDR1 SGHRS and CDR2 YFSETQ. The CDR3 has 15 amino acids. The CDR3: CASSLQGSNTGELFF. For the CDR3, the DNA is TGCGCCAGCAGCCTACAGGGATCGAACACCGGGGAGCTGTTTTTT. Full variable domain (outside the CDR3, taken from reference TRBV5-1 and TRBJ2-2): KAGVTQTPRYLIKTRGQQVTLSCSPISGHRSVSWYQQTPGQGLQFLFEYFSETQRNKGNFPGRFSGRQFSNSRSEMNVSTLELGDSALYLCASSLQGSNTGELFFGEGSRLTVL.

The rearrangement joins TRBV10-3 to TRBJ1-1, with unresolved D. Germline lookup yields CDR1 ENHRY and CDR2 SYGVKD. Trimming left V 3 bases short and J 0 bases short, with 14 bases between. This CDR3 comprises 16 residues. CDR3 nucleotides: TGTGCCATCAGTGAACGAGCTAACCAGATGAACACTGAAGCTTTCTTT. Translation gives CAISERANQMNTEAFF.